A single sample is the source of the 32 T cell receptor beta chains below, sequenced in a study of T cell changes during pregnancy in multiple sclerosis. TCRdb keeps only in-frame clones here, not all; method: immunoSEQ multiplex PCR. Among 33,000 or so clones listed, roughly 87% were seen once. Sequencing was performed on CD8+ T cells from peripheral blood mononuclear cells, taken in the third trimester of pregnancy. These TCRs come from a female donor with multiple sclerosis, enrolled in a pregnancy study.

This chain links TRBV28 with TRBJ2-2, with TRBD2 matching 9 bases. The CDR3 length is 15 residues. Germline assignment: CDR1 MDHEN and CDR2 SYDVKM. Trimming took 3 bases from V and 3 from J; bases not matched to a gene: 2. The CDR3 DNA sequence: TGTGCCAGCAGTTTGCGGGGGGGCGACACCGGGGAGCTGTTTTTT. It is translated as CASSLRGGDTGELFF.

This chain links TRBV13 with TRBJ1-5; 11 bases align to TRBD1. CDR1 and CDR2 from the germline V gene are PRHDT and FYEKMQ (reference sequence). CDR3 length: 16 residues. The V and J ends lost 1 base and 3 bases, in that order; junction bases with no gene match: 2. CDR3 sequence reads: CASSLAGQGVNQPQHF. DNA of the CDR3: TGTGCCAGCAGCTTAGCGGGACAGGGGGTCAATCAGCCCCAGCATTTT.

Only one count was recorded for this clone. The chain uses TRBV30 and TRBJ2-7; possible D gene TRBD2, 5 bases. Trimming shortened V by 0 bases and J by 1 base, and 13 bases separated the two germline ends. This CDR3 is 15 amino acids long. Germline CDR1 and CDR2: GTSNPN and SVGIG (reference sequence). The CDR3 sequence is CAWSVRGAASYEQYF. CDR3 DNA: TGTGCCTGGAGTGTACGGGGTGCGGCTTCCTACGAGCAGTACTTC. Looking up the rest from reference TRBV30 and TRBJ2-7 gives the full variable domain: SQTIHQWPATLVQPVGSPLSLECTVEGTSNPNLYWYRQAAGRGLQLLFYSVGIGQISSEVPQNLSASRPQDRQFILSSKKLLLSDSGFYLCAWSVRGAASYEQYFGPGTRLTVT.

The count of this clone is one. V usage is TRBV11-1 and J usage is TRBJ2-1, with D possibly being TRBD2 (6 bases). Germline assignment: CDR1 SGHAT and CDR2 FQDESV (reference sequence). The V end was cut by 3 bases, the J end by 5 bases, with 17 bases between. This CDR3 is built from 16 residues. The CDR3, as DNA: TGTGCCAGCAGCTTTCTTTCTGGAGGGCTCCACAATGAGCAGTTCTTC. Encoded protein: CASSFLSGGLHNEQFF.

The V gene is TRBV13, the J gene TRBJ2-7, with D tentatively TRBD2 (5 bases). Germline V gene lookup returns CDR1 PRHDT and CDR2 FYEKMQ (reference sequence). The CDR3 consists of 15 residues. V was shortened by 2 bases and J by 0 bases, with 11 bases between the two germline ends. DNA of the CDR3: TGTGCCAGCAGCTTATCGGGCGGGTTCTCCTACGAGCAGTACTTC. Protein product: CASSLSGGFSYEQYF.

CDR3 nucleotide sequence: TGTGCCACTGCTTCGGAGGGGGCGGGATATGGCTACACCTTC. Protein sequence: CATASEGAGYGYTF. The chain has TRBV25-1 and TRBJ1-2, with 7 bases fitting TRBD1. With V trimmed by 10 bases and J by 5 bases, 13 bases remained unmatched. Germline CDR1 and CDR2: MGHDK and SYGVNS. The CDR3 is 14 amino acids.

This sequence joins TRBV7-9 and TRBJ2-7, with TRBD1 matching over 10 bases. CDR1 and CDR2 from the germline V gene are SEHNR and FQNEAQ (reference sequence). V was pared by 5 bases and J by 0 bases, with 7 bases of the junction left unmatched. There are 16 residues in the CDR3. The CDR3: CASSPAGQGPSYEQYF. The DNA for the CDR3 is TGTGCCAGCAGCCCTGCGGGACAGGGGCCCTCCTACGAGCAGTACTTC.

This clone was seen a single time. The J gene is TRBJ2-1, the V gene TRBV10-3; TRBD2 aligns across 9 bases. The CDR3 totals 14 residues. CDR1 ENHRY and CDR2 SYGVKD come from the germline V gene. Trimming at V came to 8 bases and at J to 7 bases, leaving 9 bases not matched to a gene. CDR3 loop: CAIRGGGAENEQFF. The CDR3 DNA reads TGTGCCATCCGGGGCGGGGGGGCCGAAAATGAGCAGTTCTTC.

This chain uses TRBV27 with TRBJ1-2; 7 bases are shared with TRBD1. The V gene end was trimmed by 5 bases and the J gene end by 5 bases; junction bases not matched to a gene: 17. The CDR3 sequence is 17 residues long. Per germline, CDR1 MNHEY and CDR2 SMNVEV (reference sequence). The CDR3 DNA reads TGTGCCAGCAGTAGCCGGGACAGTTCCCTCGGCGTATATGGCTACACCTTC. The encoded protein is CASSSRDSSLGVYGYTF.

The chain uses TRBV7-2 and TRBJ2-7, with 12 nucleotides matching TRBD2. With V trimmed by 2 bases and J by 5 bases, 4 bases remained unmatched. The length of the CDR3 is 15 residues. CDR1 is SGHTA and CDR2 is FQGNSA in the germline V gene. The CDR3 spells CASSLRGLAGHEQYF. In DNA, the CDR3 is TGTGCCAGCAGCTTACGGGGACTAGCGGGCCACGAGCAGTACTTC.

The chain joins TRBV2 to TRBJ2-6; 9 bases line up with TRBD2. The length of the CDR3 is 18 residues. After removal of 3 bases from V and 0 bases from J, the junction contained 6 bases not matched to a gene. Per germline, CDR1 SNHLY and CDR2 FYNNEI. The DNA of the CDR3 is TGTGCCAGCAGTGAGGTTAGCGGGGGAAGCTCTGGGGCCAACGTCCTGACTTTC. Translating it yields CASSEVSGGSSGANVLTF.

A single count supports this clone. This chain links TRBV9 with TRBJ2-7; the D gene is possibly TRBD2 (6 bases). V was trimmed by 0 bases and J by 3 bases, leaving 10 bases between them. Germline CDR1 is SGDLS and CDR2 is YYNGEE. The CDR3 has 14 residues. For the CDR3, the DNA is TGTGCCAGCAGCGTAGGGACTACAGGCTACGAGCAGTACTTC. This encodes CASSVGTTGYEQYF.

The V gene is TRBV6-4, the J gene TRBJ2-2; a possible D gene is TRBD1 (6 bases). The CDR3 is made up of 14 amino acids. The germline CDR1 and CDR2 sequences are MRHNA and SNTAGT. Trimming removed 5 bases at V and 4 bases at J, with 11 bases between. CDR3 residues: CASSPTGSTGELFF. CDR3 nucleotide sequence: TGTGCCAGCAGTCCAACAGGGTCCACCGGGGAGCTGTTTTTT.

The rearrangement joins TRBV9 to TRBJ2-3, with 12 bases aligning to TRBD1. The CDR3 is 17 residues long. Losses at the gene ends were 4 bases for V and 4 bases for J; bases not matched to a gene: 10. Germline CDR1 is SGDLS and CDR2 is YYNGEE. CDR3 sequence reads: CASSYPRDRGRSDTQYF. Here the CDR3 DNA reads TGTGCCAGCAGCTACCCCCGGGACAGGGGGCGCTCAGATACGCAGTATTTT.

This chain uses TRBV2 with TRBJ2-1, with 10 bases fitting TRBD2. J was trimmed by 6 bases and V by 6 bases; bases with no gene match: 11. Germline V gene sequence: CDR1 SNHLY, CDR2 FYNNEI. This CDR3 contains 16 residues. CDR3 sequence: CASRGLGAGGGNEQFF. The CDR3, as DNA: TGTGCCAGCAGGGGGCTGGGAGCGGGAGGGGGCAATGAGCAGTTCTTC.

The V gene is TRBV7-6, the J gene TRBJ2-2; possibly TRBD1 for D (5 bases). In germline, CDR1 is SGHVS, CDR2 FNYEAQ. Trimming took off 2 bases at V and 4 bases at J, with 17 bases between the two ends. The CDR3 loop spans 17 amino acids. The CDR3 DNA follows: TGTGCCAGCAGCTTATCATCAGAAGGGGTATTCACCGGGGAGCTGTTTTTT. It specifies CASSLSSEGVFTGELFF.

This CDR3 reads CASSLHPYSSYEQYF. CDR3 DNA sequence: TGTGCCAGCAGCCTTCACCCCTATAGCTCCTACGAGCAGTACTTC. The V and J genes are TRBV7-3 and TRBJ2-7; D not resolved. Germline CDR1 and CDR2: SGHTA and FQGTGA. V was trimmed by 5 bases and J by 0 bases, leaving 14 bases between them. The CDR3 length is 15 residues.

This clone is a singleton in its sample. V is TRBV27 and J is TRBJ1-2; possible D gene TRBD1, 5 bases. The CDR3 consists of 14 residues. Germline V gene sequence: CDR1 MNHEY, CDR2 SMNVEV (reference sequence). Trimming removed 6 bases at V and 8 bases at J, with 19 bases between. The CDR3 here is CASRMTGGVGGYTF. In DNA form, the CDR3 reads TGTGCCAGCAGGATGACGGGGGGGGTGGGAGGCTACACCTTC.

The chain recombines TRBV6-5 with TRBJ2-1; 8 positions match TRBD1. This CDR3 is built from 15 residues. Germline loops: CDR1 MNHEY, CDR2 SVGAGI. V dropped 5 bases and J dropped 2; count of bases not matched to a gene: 5. CDR3 amino acids: CASSTPGQAYNEQFF. The CDR3 region has the DNA TGTGCCAGCAGTACCCCGGGACAGGCCTACAATGAGCAGTTCTTC.

The chain joins TRBV27 to TRBJ2-1; the D gene is possibly TRBD2 (6 bases). This CDR3 spans 16 amino acids. CDR1 is MNHEY and CDR2 is SMNVEV in the germline V gene (reference sequence). V lost 5 bases, J lost 8 bases, and 22 bases lay in between. The CDR3: CASSPRPAGLSDEQFF. CDR3 bases: TGTGCCAGCAGTCCCAGGCCCGCGGGGTTGTCGGATGAGCAGTTCTTC.

This sequence joins TRBV6-1 and TRBJ1-3; 7 bases line up with TRBD1. The ends lost 4 bases at V and 0 bases at J; junction bases unmatched: 3. CDR3 length equals 15 residues. Germline values: CDR1 MNHNS, CDR2 SASEGT. The CDR3 nucleotides read TGTGCCAGCAGTGTGGGGACAGACTCTGGAAACACCATATATTTT. It encodes CASSVGTDSGNTIYF.

The J gene is TRBJ2-7, the V gene TRBV5-1, with D unresolved. CDR1 and CDR2 from the germline V gene are SGHRS and YFSETQ. V was clipped by 4 bases and J by 7 bases, with 9 bases between them. The CDR3 consists of 11 residues. The CDR3 loop is CASSRAGEQYF. CDR3 DNA sequence: TGCGCCAGCAGCCGCGCAGGTGAGCAGTACTTC.

CDR3 DNA sequence: TGTGCCAGCTCAACTCGGACAGGGATGGGGGAAAAACTGTTTTTT. Amino acid sequence: CASSTRTGMGEKLFF. This sequence joins TRBV2 and TRBJ1-4, with 8 nucleotides matching TRBD1. J lost 8 bases, V lost 8 bases, and 13 bases had no gene match. Germline lookup yields CDR1 SNHLY and CDR2 FYNNEI. This CDR3 comprises 15 residues.

This chain uses TRBV6-4 with TRBJ2-1; TRBD2 matches 10 bases. CDR1 is MRHNA and CDR2 is SNTAGT in the germline V gene. The CDR3 length is 14 residues. The junction had 7 bases not matched to a gene; V was cut back by 9 bases and J by 5 bases. CDR3 sequence: CASSTSGINNEQFF. The DNA for the CDR3 is TGTGCCAGTAGCACTAGCGGGATCAACAATGAGCAGTTCTTC.

The chain carries TRBV27 and TRBJ2-1, with 9 bases aligning to TRBD2. Germline V gene lookup returns CDR1 MNHEY and CDR2 SMNVEV (reference sequence). The ends lost 4 bases at V and 10 bases at J; junction bases unmatched: 8. This CDR3 is 14 amino acids long. CDR3 sequence (DNA): TGTGCCAGCAGTTACCCGGGACTAGCAAACGAGCAGTTCTTC. This translates into CASSYPGLANEQFF.

V usage is TRBV7-2 and J usage is TRBJ1-1, with a weak D call TRBD1 (5 bases). The CDR3 runs 19 residues. Germline V gives CDR1 SGHTA, CDR2 FQGNSA. V was pared by 2 bases and J by 4 bases, with 26 bases between. CDR3 loop: CASSLFRYPGPGRGTEAFF. The CDR3 DNA sequence: TGTGCCAGCAGCTTATTCCGCTACCCTGGCCCAGGGAGGGGCACTGAAGCTTTCTTT.

The chain combines TRBV27 with TRBJ1-5, with D perhaps TRBD1 (6 bases). V was clipped by 2 bases and J by 2 bases, with 13 bases between them. The CDR3 runs 16 residues. Germline CDR1 reads MNHEY; CDR2 reads SMNVEV (reference sequence). The CDR3 is CASSLGGRGGNQPQHF. CDR3 nucleotides: TGTGCCAGCAGTTTAGGAGGCAGGGGAGGCAATCAGCCCCAGCATTTT.

V gene TRBV27 combines with J gene TRBJ2-7; 9 bases fit TRBD1. The junction had 6 bases not matched to a gene; V was cut back by 2 bases and J by 4 bases. The germline gives CDR1 MNHEY, CDR2 SMNVEV (reference sequence). The CDR3 contains 15 residues. Written as DNA, the CDR3 is TGTGCCAGCAGTTTAGGGACAGGGATCTCGTACGAGCAGTACTTC. It translates to CASSLGTGISYEQYF.

V and J are TRBV27 and TRBJ2-5, with D uncertain. CDR1 and CDR2 from the germline V gene are MNHEY and SMNVEV (reference sequence). Trimming removed 2 bases from V and 2 bases from J, with 9 bases in between. The CDR3 totals 14 residues. The CDR3 nucleotides read TGTGCCAGCAGTTTAGCCTGGAGACAAGAGACCCAGTACTTC. This codes for CASSLAWRQETQYF.

This rearrangement joins TRBV5-6 to TRBJ1-5; possibly TRBD1 for D (5 bases). CDR1 is SGHDT and CDR2 is YYEEEE in the germline V gene. Trimming took off 1 base at V and 4 bases at J, with 12 bases between the two ends. The CDR3 sequence is 15 residues long. The CDR3 is CASSLSHRLNQPQHF. The CDR3 bases are TGTGCCAGCAGCTTGTCCCACAGGCTAAATCAGCCCCAGCATTTT.

This clone has only one observation. This chain connects TRBV23-1 to TRBJ2-7; D unclear. TRBV23-1 is flagged as an ORF with uncertain function. The germline V and J ends were trimmed by 0 bases and 3 bases, with 6 bases remaining between them. The CDR3 extends over 13 amino acids. CDR3 region: CASSQSPDYEQYF. DNA of the CDR3: TGCGCCAGCAGTCAATCGCCAGACTACGAGCAGTACTTC.

This sequence joins TRBV6-5 and TRBJ2-7, with a possible D match to TRBD1 (5 bases). The germline V and J ends were trimmed by 2 bases and 1 base, with 9 bases remaining between them. CDR1 and CDR2 from the germline V gene are MNHEY and SVGAGI. This CDR3 is 14 amino acids long. As DNA, the CDR3 is TGTGCCAGCAGTTACGGGCAGGGATCCTACGAGCAGTACTTC. The encoded protein is CASSYGQGSYEQYF.